This entry describes one TCR beta chain. Generated by immunoSEQ multiplex PCR, the TCRdb table keeps only in-frame clones and is missing some. Of 35,000 to 45,000 clones in the sample, roughly nine tenths were seen once. This entry is derived from a study of blood T cell repertoires in COVID-19. At the level of the study: The United States, Italy and Spain provided the acute and convalescent COVID-19 samples.

Unmatched junction bases numbered 8, after V lost 10 bases and J lost 4 bases. Looked up from germline, CDR1 is MNHEY and CDR2 is SVGAGI. The length of the CDR3 is 13 residues. V usage is TRBV6-5 and J usage is TRBJ2-3; the match to TRBD2 covers 7 bases. The clonotype comes from a man aged 50-60 years with active COVID-19. Sequenced material: peripheral blood. The DNA of the CDR3 is TGTGCCACCCACCGGGGGGAGCCAGATACGCAGTATTTT. It codes for CATHRGEPDTQYF.